What follows are 18 T cell receptor beta chains derived from one specimen sequenced in a study of metastatic and nonmetastatic thyroid tumors. With MiXCR, TCRdb called clones anew from the PCR reads. The sample has 45,000 or so clones; approximately 4.1% are singletons. Thyroid surgery had not been preceded by any treatment in any patient. The specimen was blood. The source is a female donor with papillary thyroid cancer or a benign thyroid nodule (not recorded which). Some clones in this sample may be carry-over from other donors' samples.

Concerning this clone itself: Sequence at one end of the junction differs from germline and may be a read error. Other DNA variants within this sample encode the same CDR3. V and J are TRBV12-3 or TRBV12-4 and TRBJ2-7, with 8 bases that match TRBD1. The CDR3 length is 15 residues. CDR3 loop: CASTLARTGSREQYF. CDR3 sequence (DNA): TGTGCCAGCACTTTAGCTAGGACAGGGTCGAGGGAGCAGTACTTC.

This clone has ten or more counts. The chain employs TRBV20-1 and TRBJ2-7; TRBD2 might be the D (5 bases). Trimming took 1 base from V and 0 from J, leaving 10 bases between them. The CDR3 sequence is 14 residues long. Germline V CDR1 and CDR2: DFQATT, SNEGSKA (reference sequence). The CDR3 region has the DNA TGCAGTGCTAGAGGGGCGGGTTTCTCCTACGAGCAGTACTTC. Its translation: CSARGAGFSYEQYF.

Ten or more counts support this clone. The V gene is TRBV6-1, the J gene TRBJ1-5; TRBD1 might be the D (5 bases). The germline V gene has CDR1 MNHNS and CDR2 SASEGT. The CDR3 has 16 amino acids. The V end was cut by 4 bases, the J end by 6 bases, with 19 bases between. The CDR3 here is CASSGRTGFGGQPQHF. Written as DNA, the CDR3 is TGTGCCAGCAGTGGACGTACAGGTTTTGGGGGTCAGCCCCAGCATTTT.

This clone was observed at least ten times. The V and J genes are TRBV7-9 and TRBJ2-1; 9 nucleotides align to TRBD2. V trimming: 6 bases; J trimming: 10 bases; junction bases outside the gene matches: 16. The germline gives CDR1 SEHNR, CDR2 FQNEAQ (reference sequence). The CDR3 has 16 residues. The CDR3 DNA follows: TGTGCCAGCAGTGTGACAAAAGCGGGAGGCCTAGCCGAGCAGTTCTTC. Protein: CASSVTKAGGLAEQFF.

This clone was found many times. Its ends do not fully match the called genes, so a read error is possible. The chain has TRBV5-5 and TRBJ2-3; 12 bases are a match to TRBD2. Germline assignment: CDR1 SGHKS and CDR2 YYEKEE (reference sequence). The CDR3 extends over 16 amino acids. The CDR3: CASSLELAGGRDTRYF. The CDR3 DNA sequence: TGTGCCAGCAGCTTGGAACTAGCGGGAGGACGAGATACGCGGTATTTT.

This clone has just a few counts. The J gene is TRBJ1-1, the V gene TRBV19; no firm D call. Germline loops: CDR1 LNHDA, CDR2 SQIVND (reference sequence). The CDR3 runs to 15 residues. The V end was cut by 2 bases, the J end by 1 base, with 11 bases between. The CDR3 is CASSISGSWNTEAFF. Here the CDR3 DNA reads TGTGCCAGTAGTATAAGCGGGAGTTGGAACACTGAAGCTTTCTTT.

This clone was observed at least ten times. The chain couples TRBV6-1 to TRBJ1-5, with a weak D call TRBD1 (5 bases). V was trimmed by 3 bases and J by 3 bases, leaving 15 bases between them. The CDR3 is made up of 16 amino acids. Germline loops: CDR1 MNHNS, CDR2 SASEGT. The CDR3 here is CASSESRGENNQPQHF. The CDR3 region has the DNA TGTGCCAGCAGTGAGTCCCGGGGGGAGAACAATCAGCCCCAGCATTTT.

The sample holds a few counts of this clone. The rearrangement links TRBV18 to TRBJ2-1; D gene unclear. Trimming left V 0 bases short and J 9 bases short, with 6 bases between. The V gene's germline CDR1 is KGHSH and CDR2 LQKENI. The length of the CDR3 is 12 residues. This chain's CDR3 is CASSPPISEQFF. CDR3 DNA sequence: TGTGCCAGCTCACCACCGATATCTGAGCAGTTCTTC.

This clone occurred many times. The chain links TRBV29-1 to TRBJ2-1, with D possibly matching TRBD2 (5 bases). The V gene's germline CDR1 is SQVTM and CDR2 ANQGSEA. Deletions cut 6 bases from V and 1 base from J, with 16 bases between. There are 15 residues in the CDR3. The CDR3 loop reads CSVERRDRSYNEQFF. CDR3 bases: TGCAGCGTCGAGAGACGGGATCGGTCCTACAATGAGCAGTTCTTC.

This clone was seen at least ten times. V and J are TRBV27 and TRBJ2-2, with D tentatively TRBD2 (6 bases). Germline-derived CDR1 and CDR2 are MNHEY and SMNVEV (reference sequence). This CDR3 comprises 14 residues. Deletions cut 6 bases from V and 4 bases from J, with 12 bases between. Here the CDR3 DNA reads TGTGCCAGCAGGAGCGGGCGGACCACCGGGGAGCTGTTTTTT. Translation: CASRSGRTTGELFF.

This clone appeared many times. The chain uses TRBV12-3 or TRBV12-4 and TRBJ2-2; D is undetermined. The CDR3 covers 15 residues. The ends were cut back, 6 bases at V and 0 bases at J, with 11 bases in the middle. The CDR3 coding sequence is TGTGCCAGCAGGGCTATCCCCGCGAACACCGGGGAGCTGTTTTTT. Translated: CASRAIPANTGELFF.

This clone was seen ten or more times. The chain employs TRBV7-3 and TRBJ2-1, with a tentative D call TRBD2 (5 bases). The V and J ends lost 5 bases and 1 base respectively, with 12 bases between them. Germline values: CDR1 SGHTA, CDR2 FQGTGA. CDR3 size: 15 residues. The DNA of the CDR3 is TGTGCCAGCAGCCCTAGCCTAGTTTCCTACAATGAGCAGTTCTTC. Protein product: CASSPSLVSYNEQFF.

The rearrangement links TRBV6-1 to TRBJ1-6; 7 bases agree with TRBD1. Germline V gene sequence: CDR1 MNHNS, CDR2 SASEGT. There are 14 residues in the CDR3. The V gene end was trimmed by 6 bases and the J gene end by 9 bases; junction bases not matched to a gene: 8. CDR3 sequence: CASRITGDGSPLHF. CDR3 nucleotide sequence: TGTGCCAGCAGAATTACAGGGGACGGTTCACCCCTCCACTTT.

The chain links TRBV20-1 to TRBJ2-7, with 14 positions matching TRBD2. J lost 4 bases, V lost 5 bases, and 1 base had no gene match. CDR1 DFQATT and CDR2 SNEGSKA come from the germline V gene (reference sequence). This CDR3 has 13 residues. The CDR3 DNA reads as TGCAGTGCTGGACTAGCGGGAGGATACGAGCAGTACTTC. It codes for CSAGLAGGYEQYF.

The V and J genes are TRBV5-1 and TRBJ2-3, with TRBD2 matching 9 bases. The CDR3 is made up of 18 amino acids. Germline V gene sequence: CDR1 SGHRS, CDR2 YFSETQ. V shed 5 bases, J shed 0 bases, and the junction held 13 bases outside the gene matches. The CDR3 DNA follows: TGCGCCAGCAGAGGTATCGCTAGCGGGATGGGAAGCACAGATACGCAGTATTTT. It yields the protein CASRGIASGMGSTDTQYF.

In its sample, this clone was seen many times. The chain's CDR3 is CASSLVSLAGAYEQYF. For the CDR3, the DNA is TGTGCCAGCAGCTTAGTTTCGCTAGCGGGAGCCTACGAGCAGTACTTC. The chain employs TRBV7-2 and TRBJ2-7, with TRBD2 matching 10 bases. V gave up 1 base and J gave up 2 bases; unmatched junction bases: 5. The length of the CDR3 is 16 residues. Germline CDR1 reads SGHTA; CDR2 reads FQGNSA.

This clone was counted at least ten times. The gene calls are TRBV6-1 and TRBJ2-1, with TRBD2 identical over 8 bases. Germline trimming cut 6 bases from V and 0 bases from J; bases unmatched to any gene: 4. This CDR3 has 15 amino acids. Germline assignment: CDR1 MNHNS and CDR2 SASEGT. CDR3 nucleotide sequence: TGTGCCAGCAGGAGCGGGAGTTTCTCCTACAATGAGCAGTTCTTC. The encoded protein is CASRSGSFSYNEQFF.

V gene TRBV20-1 combines with J gene TRBJ2-3; D gene ambiguous. V shed 6 bases and J shed 0 bases, with 10 bases lying between them. The CDR3 has 13 amino acids. Germline loops: CDR1 DFQATT, CDR2 SNEGSKA (reference sequence). CDR3 nucleotide sequence: TGCAGTGCACCGCTAGAAAGCACAGATACGCAGTATTTT. Protein sequence: CSAPLESTDTQYF.